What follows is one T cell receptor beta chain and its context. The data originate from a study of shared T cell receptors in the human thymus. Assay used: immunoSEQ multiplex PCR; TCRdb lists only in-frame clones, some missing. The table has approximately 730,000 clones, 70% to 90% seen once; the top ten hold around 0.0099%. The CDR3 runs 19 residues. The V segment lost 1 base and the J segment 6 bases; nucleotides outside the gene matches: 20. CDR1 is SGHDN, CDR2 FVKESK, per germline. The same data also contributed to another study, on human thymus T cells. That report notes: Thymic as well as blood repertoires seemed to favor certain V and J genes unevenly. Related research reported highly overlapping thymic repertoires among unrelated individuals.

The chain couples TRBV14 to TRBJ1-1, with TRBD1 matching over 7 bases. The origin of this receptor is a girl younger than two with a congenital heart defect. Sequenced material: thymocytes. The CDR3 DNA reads TGTGCCAGCAGCCAAGTATTAAAAGCCCGGGACAGAGAATCTCCTGAAGCTTTCTTT. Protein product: CASSQVLKARDRESPEAFF.